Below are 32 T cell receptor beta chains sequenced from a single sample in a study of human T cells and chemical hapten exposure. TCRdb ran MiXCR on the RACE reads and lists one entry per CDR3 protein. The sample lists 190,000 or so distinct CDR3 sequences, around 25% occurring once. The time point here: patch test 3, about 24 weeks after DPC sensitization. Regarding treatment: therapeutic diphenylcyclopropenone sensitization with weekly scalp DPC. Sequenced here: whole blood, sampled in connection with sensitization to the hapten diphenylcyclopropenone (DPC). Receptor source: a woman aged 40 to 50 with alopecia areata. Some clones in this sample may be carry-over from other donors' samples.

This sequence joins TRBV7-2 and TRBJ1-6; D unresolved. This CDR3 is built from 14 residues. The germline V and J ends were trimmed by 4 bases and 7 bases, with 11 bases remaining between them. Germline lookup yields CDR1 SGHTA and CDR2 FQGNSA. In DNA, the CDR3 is TGTGCCAGCAGCTGGGCCGGGAGGAATTCACCCCTCCACTTT. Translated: CASSWAGRNSPLHF.

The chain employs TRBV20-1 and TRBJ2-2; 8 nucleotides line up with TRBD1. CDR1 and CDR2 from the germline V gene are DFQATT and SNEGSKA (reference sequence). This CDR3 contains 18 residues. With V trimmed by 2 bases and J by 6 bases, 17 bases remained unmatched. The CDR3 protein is CSARKWTGPVSGSGELFF. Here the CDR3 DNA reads TGCAGTGCTAGAAAGTGGACAGGGCCAGTCTCTGGGTCCGGGGAGCTGTTTTTT.

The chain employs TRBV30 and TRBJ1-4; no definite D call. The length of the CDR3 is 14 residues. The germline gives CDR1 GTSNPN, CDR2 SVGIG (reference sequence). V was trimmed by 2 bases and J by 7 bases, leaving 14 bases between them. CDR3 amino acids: CAWSPPGHPEKLFF. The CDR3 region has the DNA TGTGCCTGGAGTCCTCCCGGGCACCCTGAAAAACTGTTTTTT.

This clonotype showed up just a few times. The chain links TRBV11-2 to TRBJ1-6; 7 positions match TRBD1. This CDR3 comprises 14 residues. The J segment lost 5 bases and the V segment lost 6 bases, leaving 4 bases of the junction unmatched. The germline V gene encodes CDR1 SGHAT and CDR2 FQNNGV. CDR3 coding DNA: TGTGCCAGCAGAGTGGGGACAGATAATTCACCCCTCCACTTT. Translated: CASRVGTDNSPLHF. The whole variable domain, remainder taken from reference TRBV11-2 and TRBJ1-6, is EAGVAQSPRYKIIEKRQSVAFWCNPISGHATLYWYQQILGQGPKLLIQFQNNGVVDDSQLPKDRFSAERLKGVDSTLKIQPAKLEDSAVYLCASRVGTDNSPLHFGNGTRLTVT.

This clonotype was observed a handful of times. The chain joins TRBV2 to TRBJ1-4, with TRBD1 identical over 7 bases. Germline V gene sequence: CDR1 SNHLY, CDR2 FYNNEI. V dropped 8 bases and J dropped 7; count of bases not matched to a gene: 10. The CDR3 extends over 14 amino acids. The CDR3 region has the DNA TGTGCCAGCCTGACTAAGGGGGCGCGTGAAAAACTGTTTTTT. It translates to CASLTKGAREKLFF. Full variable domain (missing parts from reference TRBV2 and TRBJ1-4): EPEVTQTPSHQVTQMGQEVILRCVPISNHLYFYWYRQILGQKVEFLVSFYNNEISEKSEIFDDQFSVERPDGSNFTLKIRSTKLEDSAMYFCASLTKGAREKLFFGSGTQLSVL.

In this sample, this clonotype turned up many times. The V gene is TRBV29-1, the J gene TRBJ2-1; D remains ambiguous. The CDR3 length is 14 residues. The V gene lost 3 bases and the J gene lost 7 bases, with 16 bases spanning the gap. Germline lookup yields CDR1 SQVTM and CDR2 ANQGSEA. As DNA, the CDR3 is TGCAGCGTTGAGGTACGACTGAAACCGAATGAGCAGTTCTTC. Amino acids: CSVEVRLKPNEQFF.

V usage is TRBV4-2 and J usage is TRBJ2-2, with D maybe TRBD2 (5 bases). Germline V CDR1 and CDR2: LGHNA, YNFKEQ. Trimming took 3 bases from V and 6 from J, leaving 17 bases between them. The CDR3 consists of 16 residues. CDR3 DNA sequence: TGTGCCAGCAGCCACTCGGTCGGGGAGCGGTCCGGGGAGCTGTTTTTT. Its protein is CASSHSVGERSGELFF.

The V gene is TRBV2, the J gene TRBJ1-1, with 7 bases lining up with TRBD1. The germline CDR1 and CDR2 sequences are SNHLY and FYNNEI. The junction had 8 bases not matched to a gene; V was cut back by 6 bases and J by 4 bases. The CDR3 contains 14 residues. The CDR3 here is CASSARGISTEAFF. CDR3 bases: TGTGCCAGCAGCGCCAGGGGGATCAGCACTGAAGCTTTCTTT.

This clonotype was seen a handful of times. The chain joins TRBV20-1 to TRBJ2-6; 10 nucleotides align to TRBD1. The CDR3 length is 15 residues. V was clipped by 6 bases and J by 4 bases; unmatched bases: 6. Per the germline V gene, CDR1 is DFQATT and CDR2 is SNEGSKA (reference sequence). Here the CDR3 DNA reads TGCAGTGCAACAGGGACAGGGGCCGGGGCCAACGTCCTGACTTTC. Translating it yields CSATGTGAGANVLTF.

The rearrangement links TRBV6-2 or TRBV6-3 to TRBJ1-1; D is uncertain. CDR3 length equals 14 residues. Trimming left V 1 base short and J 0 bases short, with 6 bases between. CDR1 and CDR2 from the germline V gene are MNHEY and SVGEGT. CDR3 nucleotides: TGTGCCAGCAGTTACTTAGAGTTGAACACTGAAGCTTTCTTT. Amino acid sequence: CASSYLELNTEAFF.

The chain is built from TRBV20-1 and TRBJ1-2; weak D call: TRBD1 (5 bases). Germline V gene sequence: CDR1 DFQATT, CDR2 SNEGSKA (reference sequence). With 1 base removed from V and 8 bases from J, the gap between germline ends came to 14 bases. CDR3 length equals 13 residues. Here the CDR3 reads CSARGNGATGYTF. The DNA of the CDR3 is TGCAGTGCTAGAGGGAATGGGGCGACGGGCTACACCTTC.

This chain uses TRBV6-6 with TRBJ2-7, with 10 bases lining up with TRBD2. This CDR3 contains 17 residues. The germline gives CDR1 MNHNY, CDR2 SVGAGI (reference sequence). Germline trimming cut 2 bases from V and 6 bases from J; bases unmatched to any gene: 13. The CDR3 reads CASSYRSSGSSLPEQYF. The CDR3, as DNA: TGTGCCAGCAGTTACCGCTCTAGCGGGAGTAGTCTCCCCGAGCAGTACTTC.

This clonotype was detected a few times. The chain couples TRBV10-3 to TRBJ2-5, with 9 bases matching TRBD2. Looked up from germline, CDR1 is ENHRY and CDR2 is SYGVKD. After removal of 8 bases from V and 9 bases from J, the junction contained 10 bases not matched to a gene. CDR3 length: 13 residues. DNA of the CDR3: TGTGCCATCGCGGGGGGGCAGGGACTGTCCCAGTACTTC. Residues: CAIAGGQGLSQYF.

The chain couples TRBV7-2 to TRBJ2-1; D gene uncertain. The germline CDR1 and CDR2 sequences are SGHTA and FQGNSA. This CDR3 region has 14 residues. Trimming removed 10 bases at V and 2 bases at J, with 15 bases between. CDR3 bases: TGTGCCACCATCATAAACCCTACCTACAATGAGCAGTTCTTC. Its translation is CATIINPTYNEQFF. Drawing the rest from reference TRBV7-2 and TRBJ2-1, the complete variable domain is GAGVSQSPSNKVTEKGKDVELRCDPISGHTALYWYRQSLGQGLEFLIYFQGNSAPDKSGLPSDRFSAERTGGSVSTLTIQRTQQEDSAVYLCATIINPTYNEQFFGPGTRLTVL.

DNA for the CDR3: TGTGCCAGCGGGTTAGCGGGAGGGAGCACAGATACGCAGTATTTT. It codes for CASGLAGGSTDTQYF. The chain joins TRBV28 to TRBJ2-3; 11 bases line up with TRBD2. This CDR3 is built from 15 residues. V was clipped by 8 bases and J by 0 bases; unmatched bases: 4. The germline V gene has CDR1 MDHEN and CDR2 SYDVKM. Complete variable domain (other parts from reference TRBV28 and TRBJ2-3): DVKVTQSSRYLVKRTGEKVFLECVQDMDHENMFWYRQDPGLGLRLIYFSYDVKMKEKGDIPEGYSVSREKKERFSLILESASTNQTSMYLCASGLAGGSTDTQYFGPGTRLTVL.

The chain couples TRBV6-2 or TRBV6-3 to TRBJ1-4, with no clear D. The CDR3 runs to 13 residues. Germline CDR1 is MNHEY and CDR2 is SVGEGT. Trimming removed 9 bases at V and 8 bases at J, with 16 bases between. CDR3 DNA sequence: TGTGCCAGTAAGGAACATGGCGGCGAAAAACTGTTTTTT. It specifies CASKEHGGEKLFF.

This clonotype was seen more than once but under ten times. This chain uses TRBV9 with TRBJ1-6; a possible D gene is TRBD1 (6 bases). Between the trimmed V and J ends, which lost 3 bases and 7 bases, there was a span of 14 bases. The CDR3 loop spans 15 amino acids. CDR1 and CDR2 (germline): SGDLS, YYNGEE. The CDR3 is CASSGPTGANSPLHF. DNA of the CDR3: TGTGCCAGCAGCGGCCCCACGGGGGCCAATTCACCCCTCCACTTT.

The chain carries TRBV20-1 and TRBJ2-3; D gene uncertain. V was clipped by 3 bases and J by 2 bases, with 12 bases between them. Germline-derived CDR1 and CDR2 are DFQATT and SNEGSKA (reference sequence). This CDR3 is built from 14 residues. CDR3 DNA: TGCAGTGCTAGGCAGACGACTTCCACAGATACGCAGTATTTT. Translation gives CSARQTTSTDTQYF.

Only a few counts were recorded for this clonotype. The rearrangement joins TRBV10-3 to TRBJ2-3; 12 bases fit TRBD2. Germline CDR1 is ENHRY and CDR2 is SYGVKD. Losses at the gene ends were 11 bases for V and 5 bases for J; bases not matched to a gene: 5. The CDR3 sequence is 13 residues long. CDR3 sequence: CAVRLAGEDTQYF. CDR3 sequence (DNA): TGTGCCGTGCGACTAGCGGGAGAAGATACGCAGTATTTT.

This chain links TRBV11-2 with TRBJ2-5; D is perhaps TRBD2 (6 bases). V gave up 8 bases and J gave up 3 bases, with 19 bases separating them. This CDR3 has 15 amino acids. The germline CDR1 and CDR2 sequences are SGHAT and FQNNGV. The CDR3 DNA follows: TGTGCCAGCGGGGGTACCGGGAGTGGGGAAGAGACCCAGTACTTC. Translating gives CASGGTGSGEETQYF. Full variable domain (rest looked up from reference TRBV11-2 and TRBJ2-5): EAGVAQSPRYKIIEKRQSVAFWCNPISGHATLYWYQQILGQGPKLLIQFQNNGVVDDSQLPKDRFSAERLKGVDSTLKIQPAKLEDSAVYLCASGGTGSGEETQYFGPGTRLLVL.

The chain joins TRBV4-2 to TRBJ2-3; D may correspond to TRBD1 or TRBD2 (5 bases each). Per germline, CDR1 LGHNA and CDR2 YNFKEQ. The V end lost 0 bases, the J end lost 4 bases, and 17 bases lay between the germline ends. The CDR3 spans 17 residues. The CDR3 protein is CASSQDLSGTGADTQYF. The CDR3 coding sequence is TGTGCCAGCAGCCAAGATCTGAGTGGGACCGGCGCAGATACGCAGTATTTT.

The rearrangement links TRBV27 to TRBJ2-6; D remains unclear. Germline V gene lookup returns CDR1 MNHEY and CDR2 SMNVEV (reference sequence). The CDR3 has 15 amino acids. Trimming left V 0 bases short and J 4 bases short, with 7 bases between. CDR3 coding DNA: TGTGCCAGCAGTTTATCCCCAGGAGGGGCCAACGTCCTGACTTTC. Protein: CASSLSPGGANVLTF.

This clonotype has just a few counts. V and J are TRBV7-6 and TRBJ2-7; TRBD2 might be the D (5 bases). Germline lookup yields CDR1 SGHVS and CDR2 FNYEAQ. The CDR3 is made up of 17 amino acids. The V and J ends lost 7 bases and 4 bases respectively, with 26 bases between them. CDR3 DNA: TGTGCCAGCAACTGGACTGATGGGCACCCGGAACATTACGAGCAGTACTTC. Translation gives CASNWTDGHPEHYEQYF.

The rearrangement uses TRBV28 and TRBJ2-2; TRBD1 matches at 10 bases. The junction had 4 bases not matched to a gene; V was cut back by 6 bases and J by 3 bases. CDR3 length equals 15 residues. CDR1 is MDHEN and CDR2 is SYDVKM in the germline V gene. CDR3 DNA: TGTGCCAGCAGGGGGGGGACAGGGGACACCGGGGAGCTGTTTTTT. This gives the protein CASRGGTGDTGELFF. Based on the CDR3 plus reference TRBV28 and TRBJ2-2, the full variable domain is DVKVTQSSRYLVKRTGEKVFLECVQDMDHENMFWYRQDPGLGLRLIYFSYDVKMKEKGDIPEGYSVSREKKERFSLILESASTNQTSMYLCASRGGTGDTGELFFGEGSRLTVL.

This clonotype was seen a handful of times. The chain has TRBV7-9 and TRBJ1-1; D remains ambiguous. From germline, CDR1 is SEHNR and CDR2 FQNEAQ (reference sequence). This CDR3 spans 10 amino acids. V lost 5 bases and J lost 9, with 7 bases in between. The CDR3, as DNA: TGTGCCAGCAGCCGGTGGAAAGCTTTCTTT. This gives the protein CASSRWKAFF.

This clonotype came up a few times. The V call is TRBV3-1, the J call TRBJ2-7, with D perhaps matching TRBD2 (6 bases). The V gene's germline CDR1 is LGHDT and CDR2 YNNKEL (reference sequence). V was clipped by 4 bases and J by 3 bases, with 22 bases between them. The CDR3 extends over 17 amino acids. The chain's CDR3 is CASSPGTLRESYYEQYF. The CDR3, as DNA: TGTGCCAGCAGCCCCGGCACTCTCCGGGAGTCATACTACGAGCAGTACTTC.

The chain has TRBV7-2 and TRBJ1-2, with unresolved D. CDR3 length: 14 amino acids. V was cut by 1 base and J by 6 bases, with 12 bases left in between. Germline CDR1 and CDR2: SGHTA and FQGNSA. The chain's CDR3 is CASSLVSQEDGYTF. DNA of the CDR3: TGTGCCAGCAGCTTAGTGTCGCAGGAGGATGGCTACACCTTC.

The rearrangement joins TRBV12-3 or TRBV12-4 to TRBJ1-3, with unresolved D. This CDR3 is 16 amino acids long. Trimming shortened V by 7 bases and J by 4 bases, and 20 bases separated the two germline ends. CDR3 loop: CASKLGSLSVGNTIYF. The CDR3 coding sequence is TGTGCCAGCAAGTTGGGGTCGCTTTCAGTAGGAAACACCATATATTTT.

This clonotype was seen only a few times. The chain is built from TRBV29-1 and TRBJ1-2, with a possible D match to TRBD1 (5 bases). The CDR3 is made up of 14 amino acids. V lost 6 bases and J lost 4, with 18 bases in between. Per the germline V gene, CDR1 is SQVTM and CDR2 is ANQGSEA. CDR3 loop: CSVSAWEGTYGYTF. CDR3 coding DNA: TGCAGCGTCTCCGCGTGGGAGGGGACCTATGGCTACACCTTC.

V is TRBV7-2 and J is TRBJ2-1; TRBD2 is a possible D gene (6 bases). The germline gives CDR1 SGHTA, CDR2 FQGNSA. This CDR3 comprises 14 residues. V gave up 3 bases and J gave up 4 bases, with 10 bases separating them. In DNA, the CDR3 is TGTGCCAGCAGCTTGGGACTTAATTACAATGAGCAGTTCTTC. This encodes CASSLGLNYNEQFF.

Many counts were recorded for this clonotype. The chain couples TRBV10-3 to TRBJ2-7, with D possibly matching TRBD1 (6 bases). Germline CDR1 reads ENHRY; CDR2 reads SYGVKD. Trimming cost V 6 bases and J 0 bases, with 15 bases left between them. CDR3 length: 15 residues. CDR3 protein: CAIRQTTGSSYEQYF. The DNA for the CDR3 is TGTGCCATCAGGCAAACGACAGGTTCCTCCTACGAGCAGTACTTC.

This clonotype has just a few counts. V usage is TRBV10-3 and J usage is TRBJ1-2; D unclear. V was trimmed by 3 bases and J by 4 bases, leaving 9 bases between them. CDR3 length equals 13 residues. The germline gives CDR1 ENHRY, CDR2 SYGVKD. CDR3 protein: CAISEITVYGYTF. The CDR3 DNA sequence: TGTGCCATCAGTGAAATCACAGTCTATGGCTACACCTTC.